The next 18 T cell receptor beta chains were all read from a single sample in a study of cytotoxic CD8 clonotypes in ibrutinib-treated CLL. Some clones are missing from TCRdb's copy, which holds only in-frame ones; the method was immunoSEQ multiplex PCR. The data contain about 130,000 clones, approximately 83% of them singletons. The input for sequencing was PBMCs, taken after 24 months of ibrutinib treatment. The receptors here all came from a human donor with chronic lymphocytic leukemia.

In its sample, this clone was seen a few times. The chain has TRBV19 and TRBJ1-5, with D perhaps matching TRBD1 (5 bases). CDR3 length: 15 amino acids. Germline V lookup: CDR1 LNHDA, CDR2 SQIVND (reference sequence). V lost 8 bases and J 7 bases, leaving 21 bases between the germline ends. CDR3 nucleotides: TGTGCCAGTTCCTTAGACATTGGGGGAAGGCAGCCCCAGCATTTT. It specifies CASSLDIGGRQPQHF.

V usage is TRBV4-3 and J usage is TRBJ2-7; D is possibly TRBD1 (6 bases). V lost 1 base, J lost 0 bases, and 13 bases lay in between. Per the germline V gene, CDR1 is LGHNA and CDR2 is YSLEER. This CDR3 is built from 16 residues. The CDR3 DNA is TGCGCCAGCAGCCAAGTTACAGGGATTAGCTCCTACGAGCAGTACTTC. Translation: CASSQVTGISSYEQYF.

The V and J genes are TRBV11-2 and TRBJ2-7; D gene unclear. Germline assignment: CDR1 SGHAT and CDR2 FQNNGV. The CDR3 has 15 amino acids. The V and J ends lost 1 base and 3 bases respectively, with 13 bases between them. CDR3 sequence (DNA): TGTGCCAGCAGCTTAGTGAGAGCCAGGAGCTACGAGCAGTACTTC. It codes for CASSLVRARSYEQYF.

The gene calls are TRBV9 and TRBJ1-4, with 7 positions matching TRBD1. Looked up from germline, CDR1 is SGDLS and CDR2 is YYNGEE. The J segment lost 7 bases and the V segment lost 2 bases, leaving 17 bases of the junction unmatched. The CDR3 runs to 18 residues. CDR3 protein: CASSVSPRLDRTGEKLFF. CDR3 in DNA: TGTGCCAGCAGCGTGTCACCGAGATTGGACAGGACGGGTGAAAAACTGTTTTTT.

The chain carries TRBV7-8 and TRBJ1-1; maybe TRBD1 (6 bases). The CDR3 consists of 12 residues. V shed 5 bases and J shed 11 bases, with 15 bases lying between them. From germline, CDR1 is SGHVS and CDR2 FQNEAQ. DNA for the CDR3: TGTGCCAGCAGCCCCTCGGGGGGCGCGGCTTTCTTT. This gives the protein CASSPSGGAAFF.

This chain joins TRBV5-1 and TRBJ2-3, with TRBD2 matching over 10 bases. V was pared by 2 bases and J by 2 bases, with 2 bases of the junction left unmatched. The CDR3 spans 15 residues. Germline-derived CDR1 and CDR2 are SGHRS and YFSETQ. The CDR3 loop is CASSFSGGHTDTQYF. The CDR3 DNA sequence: TGCGCCAGCAGCTTTAGCGGGGGGCACACAGATACGCAGTATTTT.

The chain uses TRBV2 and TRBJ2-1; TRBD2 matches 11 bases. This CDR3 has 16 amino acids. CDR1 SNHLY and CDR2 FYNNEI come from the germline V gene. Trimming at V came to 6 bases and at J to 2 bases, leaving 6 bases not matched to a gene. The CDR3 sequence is CASRGISGRAYNEQFF. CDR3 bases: TGTGCCAGCAGAGGCATTAGCGGGAGGGCCTACAATGAGCAGTTCTTC. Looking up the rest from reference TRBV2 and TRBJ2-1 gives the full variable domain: EPEVTQTPSHQVTQMGQEVILRCVPISNHLYFYWYRQILGQKVEFLVSFYNNEISEKSEIFDDQFSVERPDGSNFTLKIRSTKLEDSAMYFCASRGISGRAYNEQFFGPGTRLTVL.

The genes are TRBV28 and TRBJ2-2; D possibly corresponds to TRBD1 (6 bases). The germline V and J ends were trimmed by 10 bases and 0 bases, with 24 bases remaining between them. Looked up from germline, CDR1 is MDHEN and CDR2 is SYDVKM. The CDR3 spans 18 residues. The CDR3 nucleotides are TGTGCCACTTGGACAGAACACCTAAAAAACGCGAACACCGGGGAGCTGTTTTTT. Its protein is CATWTEHLKNANTGELFF.

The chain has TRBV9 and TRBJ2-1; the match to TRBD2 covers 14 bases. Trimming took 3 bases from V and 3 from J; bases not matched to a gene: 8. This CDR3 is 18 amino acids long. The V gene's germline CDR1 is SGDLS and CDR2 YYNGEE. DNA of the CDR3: TGTGCCAGCAGCGGATACGGGACTAGCGGGGGTCTCTACAATGAGCAGTTCTTC. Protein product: CASSGYGTSGGLYNEQFF. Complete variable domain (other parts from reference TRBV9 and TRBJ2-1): DSGVTQTPKHLITATGQRVTLRCSPRSGDLSVYWYQQSLDQGLQFLIQYYNGEERAKGNILERFSAQQFPDLHSELNLSSLELGDSALYFCASSGYGTSGGLYNEQFFGPGTRLTVL.

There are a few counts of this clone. CDR3 bases: TGTGCCAGCAGGCGCGGGAGGTTCTCCTACGAGCAGTACTTC. Its translation: CASRRGRFSYEQYF. The chain combines TRBV7-8 with TRBJ2-7; 8 bases line up with TRBD2. The germline V gene encodes CDR1 SGHVS and CDR2 FQNEAQ. The CDR3 is 14 amino acids. V was pared by 6 bases and J by 0 bases, with 4 bases of the junction left unmatched.

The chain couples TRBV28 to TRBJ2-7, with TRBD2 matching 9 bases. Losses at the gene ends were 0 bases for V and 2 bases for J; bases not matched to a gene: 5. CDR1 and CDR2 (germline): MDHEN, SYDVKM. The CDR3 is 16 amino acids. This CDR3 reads CASSLWGTSLAYEQYF. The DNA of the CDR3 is TGTGCCAGCAGTTTATGGGGGACTAGCCTCGCCTACGAGCAGTACTTC.

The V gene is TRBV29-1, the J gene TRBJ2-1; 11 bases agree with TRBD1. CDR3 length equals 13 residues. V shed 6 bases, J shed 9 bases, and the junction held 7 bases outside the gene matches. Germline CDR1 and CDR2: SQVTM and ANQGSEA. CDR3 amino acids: CSVDRGLVSEQFF. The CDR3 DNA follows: TGCAGCGTGGACAGGGGGCTGGTCAGTGAGCAGTTCTTC.

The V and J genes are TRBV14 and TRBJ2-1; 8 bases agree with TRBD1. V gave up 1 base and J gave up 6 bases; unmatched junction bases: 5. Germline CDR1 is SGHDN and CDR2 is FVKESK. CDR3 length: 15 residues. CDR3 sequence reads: CASSQGTGGFNEQFF. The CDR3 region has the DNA TGTGCCAGCAGCCAAGGCACAGGGGGATTCAATGAGCAGTTCTTC.

This CDR3 reads CASTGGQGFNYGYTF. In DNA form, the CDR3 reads TGTGCCAGTACTGGGGGACAGGGGTTTAACTATGGCTACACCTTC. The rearrangement joins TRBV19 to TRBJ1-2; 10 nucleotides line up with TRBD1. Germline V CDR1 and CDR2: LNHDA, SQIVND (reference sequence). V was clipped by 7 bases and J by 1 base; unmatched bases: 6. CDR3 length: 15 amino acids.

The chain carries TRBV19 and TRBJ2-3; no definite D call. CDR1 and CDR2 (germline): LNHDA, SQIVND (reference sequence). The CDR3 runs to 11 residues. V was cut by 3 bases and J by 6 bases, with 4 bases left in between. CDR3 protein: CASSMGDTQYF. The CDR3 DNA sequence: TGTGCCAGTAGTATGGGTGATACGCAGTATTTT.

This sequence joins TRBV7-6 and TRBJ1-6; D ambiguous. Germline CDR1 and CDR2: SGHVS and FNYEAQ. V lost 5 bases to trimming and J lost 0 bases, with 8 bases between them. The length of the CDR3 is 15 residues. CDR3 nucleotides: TGTGCCAGCAGCCCTGGTGACTCCTATAATTCACCCCTCCACTTT. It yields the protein CASSPGDSYNSPLHF.

The CDR3 spells CATSRIRALTPNEQFF. The DNA for the CDR3 is TGTGCCACCAGCAGAATCAGGGCTCTAACCCCGAATGAGCAGTTCTTC. The chain couples TRBV15 to TRBJ2-1; perhaps TRBD1 as D (5 bases). Germline CDR1 LNHNV, CDR2 YYDKDF (reference sequence). V lost 2 bases and J lost 7, with 18 bases in between. This CDR3 spans 16 amino acids.

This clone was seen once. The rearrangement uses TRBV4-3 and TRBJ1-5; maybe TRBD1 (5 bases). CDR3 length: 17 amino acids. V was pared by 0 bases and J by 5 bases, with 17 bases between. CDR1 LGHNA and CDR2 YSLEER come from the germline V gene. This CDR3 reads CASSQDWGAPSYQPQHF. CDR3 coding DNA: TGCGCCAGCAGCCAAGATTGGGGCGCCCCCAGCTATCAGCCCCAGCATTTT.